This TCR beta chain came from a study of vaccination and CD4 T cells after COVID-19. About the research overall: It was a median around 100 days after diagnosis, with a range of 35 to 161, that post-COVID samples were drawn. Study results and limitations: Reactive clonotype counts went from median around 20 after infection to roughly 38 after vaccination, nonsignificantly. The median proportion of reactive clones detected only post-vaccination in convalescent patients was 85% to 90%.

Oncomine TCR Beta short-read sequencing was applied to DNA from cultured CD4+ T cells. TCRdb processed the PCR reads anew with MiXCR; each CDR3 protein has one entry. The table shows some 4,900 distinct CDR3 sequences, with around two fifths occurring only once. The CDR3 contains 14 residues. V gave up 2 bases and J gave up 4 bases; unmatched junction bases: 4. The V gene's germline CDR1 is SGHTA and CDR2 FQGTGA. The treatment is: roughly 10-day PBMC culture with coronavirus spike peptide pools or control peptides (ViraFEST assay). During the years 2011-2018, before the COVID-19 pandemic, the unexposed donor's CD4+ T cells were collected. Comments on this clonotype: As yet, its antigen is unknown.

The genes are TRBV7-3 and TRBJ1-1, with 7 bases fitting TRBD1. The sequencing sample was made of CD4+ T cells from blood, cultured in vitro. This TCR came from a human donor in good health. The CDR3 DNA reads TGTGCCAGCAGCTTAGAACAGGGGATCACTGAAGCTTTCTTT. This codes for CASSLEQGITEAFF. Combining the CDR3 with reference TRBV7-3 and TRBJ1-1 gives the whole variable domain GAGVSQTPSNKVTEKGKYVELRCDPISGHTALYWYRQSLGQGPEFLIYFQGTGAADDSGLPNDRFFAVRPEGSVSTLKIQRTERGDSAVYLCASSLEQGITEAFFGQGTRLTVV.